The 19 T cell receptor beta chains presented below share a single source sample, sequenced in a study of T cell changes during pregnancy in multiple sclerosis. Only in-frame clones appear in the TCRdb table, and some are missing; sequencing was by immunoSEQ multiplex PCR. Seen here are 50,000 to 75,000 clones, 91% observed once, and the top ten hold around 2.4%. This specimen was peripheral blood, taken in the third trimester of pregnancy. The receptors stem from a female donor in good health, enrolled as a control in a pregnancy study.

The chain uses TRBV5-1 and TRBJ1-1, with 8 bases identical to TRBD1. This CDR3 has 15 amino acids. Trimming took 2 bases from V and 1 from J; bases not matched to a gene: 4. Germline V gene lookup returns CDR1 SGHRS and CDR2 YFSETQ. CDR3 residues: CASSFTGGSNTEAFF. CDR3 DNA: TGCGCCAGCAGCTTTACAGGGGGATCGAACACTGAAGCTTTCTTT.

This sequence joins TRBV19 and TRBJ2-2, with 11 bases lining up with TRBD2. Per the germline V gene, CDR1 is LNHDA and CDR2 is SQIVND (reference sequence). V lost 5 bases and J lost 5; bases outside the gene matches: 7. The CDR3 contains 16 residues. The CDR3 DNA follows: TGTGCCAGTAGTCGCCTAGCGGGGGGCCTGACCGGGGAGCTGTTTTTT. Translation: CASSRLAGGLTGELFF.

The chain has TRBV12-2 and TRBJ2-3; the table's D call, TRBD1, has no DNA check behind it. TRBV12-2 is noted as a pseudogene. The CDR3 is 15 residues long. The CDR3, as DNA: TGTGCAAGTCGCTTCCGGACACTAAGCACAGATACGCAGTATTTT. Translated, it gives CASRFRTLSTDTQYF.

The chain joins TRBV7-2 to TRBJ2-7; D not resolved. The CDR3 runs 14 residues. Germline V CDR1 and CDR2: SGHTA, FQGNSA. Trimming removed 4 bases at V and 7 bases at J, with 17 bases between. CDR3 in amino acids: CASSSHLLGLEQYF. The DNA for the CDR3 is TGTGCCAGCAGCTCACACCTTCTTGGGCTGGAGCAGTACTTC.

A single count supports this clone. Here the CDR3 reads CASRDWGGQPQHF. The CDR3 DNA is TGTGCCAGCAGGGATTGGGGAGGGCAGCCCCAGCATTTT. The chain has TRBV6-1 and TRBJ1-5, with unresolved D. In germline, CDR1 is MNHNS, CDR2 SASEGT. The CDR3 is 13 amino acids. The ends were cut back, 6 bases at V and 7 bases at J, with 13 bases in the middle.

This chain connects TRBV6-4 to TRBJ1-5; D call uncertain. CDR1 and CDR2 (germline): MRHNA, SNTAGT. This CDR3 comprises 14 residues. The V and J ends lost 6 bases and 6 bases respectively, with 15 bases between them. This CDR3 reads CASRVDLVFQPQHF. In DNA, the CDR3 is TGTGCCAGCAGGGTGGATCTAGTGTTTCAGCCCCAGCATTTT.

The chain is built from TRBV5-1 and TRBJ1-1; 8 positions agree with TRBD1. With V trimmed by 0 bases and J by 4 bases, 14 bases remained unmatched. CDR3 size: 18 residues. Germline CDR1 is SGHRS and CDR2 is YFSETQ. The CDR3 sequence is CASSLVLGTGELGTEAFF. As DNA, the CDR3 is TGCGCCAGCAGCTTGGTATTGGGGACAGGTGAATTAGGCACTGAAGCTTTCTTT.

V usage is TRBV6-5 and J usage is TRBJ2-7; D gene unclear. The germline CDR1 and CDR2 sequences are MNHEY and SVGAGI. V lost 0 bases and J 5 bases, leaving 11 bases between the germline ends. The CDR3 has 14 amino acids. The CDR3 DNA sequence: TGTGCCAGCAGTTACTCCTTCACCGGTGACGAGCAGTACTTC. This sequence encodes CASSYSFTGDEQYF.

The gene calls are TRBV5-1 and TRBJ2-7; 8 bases agree with TRBD1. This CDR3 region has 13 residues. The germline gives CDR1 SGHRS, CDR2 YFSETQ. V lost 0 bases, J lost 6 bases, and 2 bases stayed unmatched. CDR3 DNA: TGCGCCAGCAGCTTGGGACAGGGGCCCGAGCAGTACTTC. This sequence encodes CASSLGQGPEQYF.

This clone appeared a single time. This rearrangement joins TRBV5-4 to TRBJ2-3, with D perhaps TRBD2 (6 bases). The ends were cut back, 0 bases at V and 0 bases at J, with 8 bases in the middle. The germline CDR1 and CDR2 sequences are SGHNT and YYREEE (reference sequence). The CDR3 spans 15 residues. The CDR3 nucleotides read TGTGCCAGCAGCTTGGGTAGCGGAAGCACAGATACGCAGTATTTT. It encodes CASSLGSGSTDTQYF.

The J gene is TRBJ2-7, the V gene TRBV28, with 9 bases aligning to TRBD2. The germline gives CDR1 MDHEN, CDR2 SYDVKM. The CDR3 runs 16 residues. After removal of 10 bases from V and 7 bases from J, the junction contained 20 bases not matched to a gene. CDR3 in amino acids: CATLNVIRREGDEQYF. In DNA, the CDR3 is TGTGCCACCCTTAACGTTATCCGGCGGGAGGGGGATGAGCAGTACTTC.

The chain carries TRBV19 and TRBJ1-1, with a weak D call TRBD1 (6 bases). The CDR3 is 15 residues long. The germline V and J ends were trimmed by 6 bases and 1 base, with 15 bases remaining between them. Germline V CDR1 and CDR2: LNHDA, SQIVND (reference sequence). CDR3 residues: CASRTRDTWNTEAFF. CDR3 bases: TGTGCCAGTAGAACCCGGGACACGTGGAACACTGAAGCTTTCTTT.

The chain has TRBV9 and TRBJ2-3; 11 bases are a match to TRBD2. The J segment lost 6 bases and the V segment lost 2 bases, leaving 5 bases of the junction unmatched. Germline lookup yields CDR1 SGDLS and CDR2 YYNGEE. CDR3 length: 15 residues. The chain's CDR3 is CASSVLAGGVDTQYF. DNA for the CDR3: TGTGCCAGCAGCGTCTTAGCGGGGGGGGTTGATACGCAGTATTTT.

The J gene is TRBJ2-2, the V gene TRBV6-4, with 8 positions matching TRBD2. Germline assignment: CDR1 MRHNA and CDR2 SNTAGT. The CDR3 totals 14 residues. V trimming: 5 bases; J trimming: 4 bases; junction bases outside the gene matches: 3. CDR3 sequence: CASSTGTSTGELFF. CDR3 DNA sequence: TGTGCCAGCAGTACTGGGACTAGCACCGGGGAGCTGTTTTTT.

This clone showed up just a few times. The chain couples TRBV5-4 to TRBJ1-1; D is unresolved. The CDR3 is made up of 13 amino acids. Germline loops: CDR1 SGHNT, CDR2 YYREEE (reference sequence). Trimming pared 5 bases from V and 1 base from J, leaving 9 bases between. The CDR3 sequence is CASRVTENTEAFF. DNA for the CDR3: TGTGCCAGCAGGGTCACAGAGAACACTGAAGCTTTCTTT.

The gene calls are TRBV7-9 and TRBJ1-4; tentative D call: TRBD1 (6 bases). This CDR3 is 15 amino acids long. CDR1 is SEHNR and CDR2 is FQNEAQ in the germline V gene (reference sequence). Between the trimmed V and J ends, which lost 1 base and 5 bases, there was a span of 11 bases. The CDR3: CASSLGYRENEKLFF. Written as DNA, the CDR3 is TGTGCCAGCAGCTTAGGTTACAGGGAAAATGAAAAACTGTTTTTT.

The J gene is TRBJ2-3, the V gene TRBV7-8; 7 bases are a match to TRBD2. Germline V CDR1 and CDR2: SGHVS, FQNEAQ. This CDR3 region has 15 residues. V trimming: 5 bases; J trimming: 4 bases; junction bases outside the gene matches: 9. The CDR3 loop is CASSLMTSSADTQYF. CDR3 sequence (DNA): TGTGCCAGCAGCCTAATGACTAGCTCGGCAGATACGCAGTATTTT.

The chain recombines TRBV5-6 with TRBJ2-5; weak D call: TRBD2 (5 bases). Germline V gene data show CDR1 as SGHDT and CDR2 as YYEEEE. This CDR3 is 14 amino acids long. Between the trimmed V and J ends, which lost 0 bases and 7 bases, there was a span of 13 bases. The CDR3 bases are TGTGCCAGCAGCTTGGTTGGGAGCGACGGGACCCAGTACTTC. It translates to CASSLVGSDGTQYF.

The V and J genes are TRBV9 and TRBJ2-4; D is possibly TRBD1 (5 bases). CDR1 is SGDLS, CDR2 YYNGEE, per germline. This CDR3 has 13 residues. V was clipped by 3 bases and J by 4 bases, with 8 bases between them. This chain's CDR3 is CASSDPGKNIQYF. The CDR3 region has the DNA TGTGCCAGCAGCGACCCAGGGAAAAACATTCAGTACTTC.